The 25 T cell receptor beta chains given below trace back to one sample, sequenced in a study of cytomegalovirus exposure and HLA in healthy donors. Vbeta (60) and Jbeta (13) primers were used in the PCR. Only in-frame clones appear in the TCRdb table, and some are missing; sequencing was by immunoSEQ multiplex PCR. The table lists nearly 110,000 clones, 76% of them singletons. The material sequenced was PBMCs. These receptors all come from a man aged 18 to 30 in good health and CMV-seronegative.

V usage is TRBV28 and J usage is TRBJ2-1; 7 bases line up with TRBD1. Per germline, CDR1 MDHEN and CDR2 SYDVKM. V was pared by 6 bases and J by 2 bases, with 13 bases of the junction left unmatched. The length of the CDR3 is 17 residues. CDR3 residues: CASSQLTDRVPYNEQFF. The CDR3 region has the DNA TGTGCCAGCAGCCAGCTAACCGACAGGGTCCCCTACAATGAGCAGTTCTTC. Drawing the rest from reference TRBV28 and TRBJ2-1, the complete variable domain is DVKVTQSSRYLVKRTGEKVFLECVQDMDHENMFWYRQDPGLGLRLIYFSYDVKMKEKGDIPEGYSVSREKKERFSLILESASTNQTSMYLCASSQLTDRVPYNEQFFGPGTRLTVL.

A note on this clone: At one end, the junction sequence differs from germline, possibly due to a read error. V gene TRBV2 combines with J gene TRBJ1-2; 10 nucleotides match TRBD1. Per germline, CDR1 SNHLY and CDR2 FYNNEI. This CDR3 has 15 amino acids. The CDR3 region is CASSGQGAILGGYPF. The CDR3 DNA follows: TGTGCCAGCAGTGGACAGGGGGCTATCTTAGGTGGCTACCCCTTC.

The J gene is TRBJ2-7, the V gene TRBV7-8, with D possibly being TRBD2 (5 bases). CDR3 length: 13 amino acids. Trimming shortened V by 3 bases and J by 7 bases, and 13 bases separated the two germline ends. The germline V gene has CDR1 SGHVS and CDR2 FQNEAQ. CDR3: CASSFRTSGEQYF. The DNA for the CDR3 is TGTGCCAGCAGCTTCCGGACTTCGGGAGAGCAGTACTTC.

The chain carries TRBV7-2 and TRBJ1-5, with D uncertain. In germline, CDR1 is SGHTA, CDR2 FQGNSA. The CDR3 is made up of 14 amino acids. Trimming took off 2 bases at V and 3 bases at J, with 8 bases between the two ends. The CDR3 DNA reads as TGTGCCAGCAGCTTATGGCAGGCCAATCAGCCCCAGCATTTT. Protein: CASSLWQANQPQHF.

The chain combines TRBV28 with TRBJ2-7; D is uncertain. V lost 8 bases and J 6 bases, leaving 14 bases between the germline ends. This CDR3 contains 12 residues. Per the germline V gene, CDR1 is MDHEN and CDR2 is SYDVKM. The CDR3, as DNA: TGTGCCAGCTCGCCGTCGGTCGGCGAGCAGTACTTC. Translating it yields CASSPSVGEQYF.

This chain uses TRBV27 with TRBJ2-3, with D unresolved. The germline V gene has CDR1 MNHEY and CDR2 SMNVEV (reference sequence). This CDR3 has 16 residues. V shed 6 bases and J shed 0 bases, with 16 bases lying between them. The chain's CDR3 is CASSPQDGSSTDTQYF. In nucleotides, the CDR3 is TGTGCCAGCAGCCCCCAGGATGGGTCGAGCACAGATACGCAGTATTTT.

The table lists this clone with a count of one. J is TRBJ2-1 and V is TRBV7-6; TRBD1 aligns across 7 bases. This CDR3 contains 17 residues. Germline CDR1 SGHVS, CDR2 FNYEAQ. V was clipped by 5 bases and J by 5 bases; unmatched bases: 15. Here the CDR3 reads CASSLNPTGSRDNEQFF. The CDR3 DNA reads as TGTGCCAGCAGCCTCAACCCGACAGGGTCGAGGGACAATGAGCAGTTCTTC.

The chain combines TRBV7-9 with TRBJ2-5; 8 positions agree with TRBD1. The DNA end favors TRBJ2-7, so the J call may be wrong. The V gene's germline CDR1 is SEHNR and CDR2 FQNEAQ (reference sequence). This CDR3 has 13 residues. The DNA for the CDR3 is TGTGCCGGGACAGGAAAGAGCTCCTACGAGCAGTACTTC. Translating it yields CAGTGKSSYEQYF.

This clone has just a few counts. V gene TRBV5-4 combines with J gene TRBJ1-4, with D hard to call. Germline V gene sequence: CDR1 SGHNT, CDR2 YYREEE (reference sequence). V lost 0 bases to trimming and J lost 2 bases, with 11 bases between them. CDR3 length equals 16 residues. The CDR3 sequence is CASSLGATVTNEKLFF. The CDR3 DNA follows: TGTGCCAGCAGCTTGGGGGCCACTGTGACTAATGAAAAACTGTTTTTT.

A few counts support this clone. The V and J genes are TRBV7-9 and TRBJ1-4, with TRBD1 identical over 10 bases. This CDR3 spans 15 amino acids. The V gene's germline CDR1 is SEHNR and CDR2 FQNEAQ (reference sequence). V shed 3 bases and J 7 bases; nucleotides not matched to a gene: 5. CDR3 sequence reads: CASSLQTGGTEKLFF. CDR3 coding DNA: TGTGCCAGCAGCTTGCAGACAGGGGGCACTGAAAAACTGTTTTTT.

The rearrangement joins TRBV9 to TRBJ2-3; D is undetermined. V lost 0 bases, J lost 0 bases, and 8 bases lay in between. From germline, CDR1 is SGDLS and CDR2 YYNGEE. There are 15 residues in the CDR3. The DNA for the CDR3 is TGTGCCAGCAGCGTAGGAACCACTAGCACAGATACGCAGTATTTT. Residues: CASSVGTTSTDTQYF.

In DNA, the CDR3 is TGTGCCAGCACTCCGGGACTAGAGGGCTACAATGAGCAGTTCTTC. Its protein is CASTPGLEGYNEQFF. This chain uses TRBV6-6 with TRBJ2-1; 8 bases are shared with TRBD2. CDR1 and CDR2 (germline): MNHNY, SVGAGI (reference sequence). This CDR3 is built from 15 residues. Losses at the gene ends were 7 bases for V and 3 bases for J; bases not matched to a gene: 8.

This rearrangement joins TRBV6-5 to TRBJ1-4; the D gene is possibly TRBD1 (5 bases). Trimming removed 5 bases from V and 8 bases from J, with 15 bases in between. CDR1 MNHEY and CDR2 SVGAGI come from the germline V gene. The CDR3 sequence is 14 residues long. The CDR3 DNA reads TGTGCCAGCAGTGGGGGGACGGTAGGCGAAAAACTGTTTTTT. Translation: CASSGGTVGEKLFF.

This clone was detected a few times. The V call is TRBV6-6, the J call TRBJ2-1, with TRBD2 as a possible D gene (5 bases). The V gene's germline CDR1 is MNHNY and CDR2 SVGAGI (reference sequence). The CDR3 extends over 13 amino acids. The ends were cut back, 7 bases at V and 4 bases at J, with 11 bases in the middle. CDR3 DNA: TGTGCCAGCAAGTTCACGGGGTACAATGAGCAGTTCTTC. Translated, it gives CASKFTGYNEQFF.

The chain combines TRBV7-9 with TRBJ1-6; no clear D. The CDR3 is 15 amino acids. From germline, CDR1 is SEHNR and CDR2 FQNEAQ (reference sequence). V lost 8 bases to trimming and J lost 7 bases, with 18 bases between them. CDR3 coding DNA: TGTGCCAGCTCCCAAATCGGGGTAGTCAATTCACCCCTCCACTTT. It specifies CASSQIGVVNSPLHF.

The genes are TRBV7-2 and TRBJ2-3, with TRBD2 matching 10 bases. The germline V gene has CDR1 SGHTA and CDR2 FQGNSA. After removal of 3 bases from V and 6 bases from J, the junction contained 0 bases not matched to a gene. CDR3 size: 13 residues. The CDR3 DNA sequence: TGTGCCAGCAGCTTTAGCGGGGGGGATACGCAGTATTTT. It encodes CASSFSGGDTQYF.

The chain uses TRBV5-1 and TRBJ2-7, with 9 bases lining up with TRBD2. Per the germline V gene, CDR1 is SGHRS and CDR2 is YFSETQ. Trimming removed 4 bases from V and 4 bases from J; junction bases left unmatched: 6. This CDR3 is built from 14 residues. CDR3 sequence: CASSISGGRYEQYF. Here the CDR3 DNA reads TGCGCCAGCAGCATCAGCGGGGGGAGATACGAGCAGTACTTC.

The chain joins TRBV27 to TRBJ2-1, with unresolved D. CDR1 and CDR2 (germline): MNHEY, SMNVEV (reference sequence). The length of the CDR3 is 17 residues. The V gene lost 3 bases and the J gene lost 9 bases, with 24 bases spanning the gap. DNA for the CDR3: TGTGCCAGCAGTTTGTTGTCTATAGCCGCCCTATATGGTGAGCAGTTCTTC. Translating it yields CASSLLSIAALYGEQFF.

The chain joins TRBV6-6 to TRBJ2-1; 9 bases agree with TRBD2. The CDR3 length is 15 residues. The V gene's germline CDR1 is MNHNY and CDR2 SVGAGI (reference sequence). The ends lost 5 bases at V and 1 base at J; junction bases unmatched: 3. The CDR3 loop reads CASSAGGRSYNEQFF. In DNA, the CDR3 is TGTGCCAGCAGTGCGGGGGGGCGTTCCTACAATGAGCAGTTCTTC.

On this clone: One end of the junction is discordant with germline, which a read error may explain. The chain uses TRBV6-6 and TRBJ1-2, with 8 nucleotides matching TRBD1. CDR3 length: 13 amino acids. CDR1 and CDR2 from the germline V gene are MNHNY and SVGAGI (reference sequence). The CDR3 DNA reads TGTGCCAGCACCCCGGGACAGGACTATGGCTACCCCTTC. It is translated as CASTPGQDYGYPF.

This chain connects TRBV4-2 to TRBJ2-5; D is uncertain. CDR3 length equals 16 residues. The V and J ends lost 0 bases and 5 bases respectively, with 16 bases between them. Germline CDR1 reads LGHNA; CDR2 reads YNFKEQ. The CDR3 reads CASSQDPLGERETQYF. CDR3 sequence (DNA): TGTGCCAGCAGCCAAGATCCACTCGGAGAAAGGGAGACCCAGTACTTC.

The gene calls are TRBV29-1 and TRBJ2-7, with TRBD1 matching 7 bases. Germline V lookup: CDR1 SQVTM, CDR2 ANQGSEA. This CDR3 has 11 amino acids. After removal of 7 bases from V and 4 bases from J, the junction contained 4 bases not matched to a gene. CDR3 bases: TGCAGCGCTGAGGGACAGTACGAGCAGTACTTC. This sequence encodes CSAEGQYEQYF.

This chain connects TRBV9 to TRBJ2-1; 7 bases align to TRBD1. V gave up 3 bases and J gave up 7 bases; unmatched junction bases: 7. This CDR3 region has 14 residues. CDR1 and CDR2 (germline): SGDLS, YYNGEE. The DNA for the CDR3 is TGTGCCAGCAGCGCCCCAGAGACAGGGAATGAGCAGTTCTTC. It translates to CASSAPETGNEQFF.

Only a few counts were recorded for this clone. This CDR3 is CASSYRSFNEKLFF. As DNA, the CDR3 is TGTGCCAGCAGTTATAGATCGTTTAATGAAAAACTGTTTTTT. This sequence joins TRBV6-5 and TRBJ1-4; the D is unclear. Trimming removed 3 bases from V and 4 bases from J, with 9 bases in between. Germline CDR1 and CDR2: MNHEY and SVGAGI. This CDR3 is 14 amino acids long.

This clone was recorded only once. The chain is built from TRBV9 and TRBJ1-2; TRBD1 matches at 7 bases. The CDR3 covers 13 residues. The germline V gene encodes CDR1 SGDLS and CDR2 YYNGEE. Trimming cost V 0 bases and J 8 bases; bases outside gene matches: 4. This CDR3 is CASSVEQGIGYTF. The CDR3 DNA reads TGTGCCAGCAGCGTAGAACAGGGGATCGGCTACACCTTC. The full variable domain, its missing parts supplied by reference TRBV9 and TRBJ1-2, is DSGVTQTPKHLITATGQRVTLRCSPRSGDLSVYWYQQSLDQGLQFLIQYYNGEERAKGNILERFSAQQFPDLHSELNLSSLELGDSALYFCASSVEQGIGYTFGSGTRLTVV.